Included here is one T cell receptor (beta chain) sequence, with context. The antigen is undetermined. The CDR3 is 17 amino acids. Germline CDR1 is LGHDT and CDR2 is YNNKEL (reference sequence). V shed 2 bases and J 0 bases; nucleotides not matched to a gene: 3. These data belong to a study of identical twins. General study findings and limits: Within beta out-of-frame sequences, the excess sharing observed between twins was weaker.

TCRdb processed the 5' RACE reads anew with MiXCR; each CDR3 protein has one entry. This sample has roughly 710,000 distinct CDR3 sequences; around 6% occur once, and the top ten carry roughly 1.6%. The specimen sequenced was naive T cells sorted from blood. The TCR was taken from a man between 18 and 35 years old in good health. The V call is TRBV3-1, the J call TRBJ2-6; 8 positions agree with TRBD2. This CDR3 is CASSQSGGHSGANVLTF. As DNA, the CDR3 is TGTGCCAGCAGCCAAAGCGGGGGCCACTCTGGGGCCAACGTCCTGACTTTC.